This T cell receptor (beta chain) was found in a study of blood T cell repertoires in COVID-19. Overall study context: Sample material is recorded as cDNA or gDNA derived from T cells, B-cell-depleted T cells, or PBMCs.

V lost 6 bases and J lost 9; bases outside the gene matches: 9. The CDR3 is 15 residues long. Per the germline V gene, CDR1 is SNHLY and CDR2 is FYNNEI. Method: immunoSEQ multiplex PCR; TCRdb's copy keeps in-frame clones and lacks some. The data contain about 160,000 clones, 85% of them seen just once; the ten biggest clones take up approximately 5.4%. This chain joins TRBV2 and TRBJ1-6; 9 bases agree with TRBD1. The TCR was taken from a woman between 50 and 59 years old with COVID-19, enrolled during active disease. Sequencing was carried out using peripheral blood. CDR3 nucleotide sequence: TGTGCCAGCAGGGCGGGACAGGGTCTTGTTTCACCCCTCCACTTT. Its translation is CASRAGQGLVSPLHF.